This TCR beta chain originates from a study of blood T cell repertoires in COVID-19. About the research overall: Nucleic acid was either cDNA or gDNA, and it came from T cells, B-cell-depleted T cells, or PBMCs.

Per the original data handling: Reference gene primer amplification gave nucleated cell count estimates. Data came from immunoSEQ multiplex PCR; TCRdb stores just in-frame clones and leaves some out. The DNA gave D and trimming, while V, J and clone size come from that table. This sample yields more than 100,000 clones, of which about 82% are seen a single time; around 15% belongs to the top ten. The sample taken for sequencing was peripheral blood. The receptor was derived from a man aged 55 to 70 with active or convalescent COVID-19.

This chain's CDR3 is CAGAQGGNEQYF. CDR3 in DNA: TGTGCCGGAGCCCAGGGTGGTAACGAGCAGTACTTC. The rearrangement uses TRBV18 and TRBJ2-7; D is possibly TRBD1 (5 bases). The germline V gene encodes CDR1 KGHSH and CDR2 LQKENI. The CDR3 is 12 amino acids. Trimming removed 11 bases from V and 5 bases from J, with 16 bases in between.